This T cell receptor (beta chain) was recorded in a study of T cell repertoires in cytomegalovirus infection. Study-level background: Based on public TCR beta signatures, there were indications of CMV infection and of a matching HLA type. Study-wide results and limits: Dominating the ex vivo response were TCR beta clonotypes that were CMV-specific and HLA-C-restricted. CMV carriers having the relevant HLA were flagged by cumulative public TCR beta family frequency.

CDR1 and CDR2 (germline): MNHEY, SVGEGT. V lost 8 bases to trimming and J lost 2 bases; unmatched junction nucleotides: 10. The CDR3 totals 15 residues. This clonotype was recorded at least ten times. Its specificity is not known. Each CDR3 protein gets one entry after TCRdb re-called the reads with MiXCR. The table includes 400,000 or so distinct CDR3 sequences, 15% to 20% detected once. What was sequenced was PBMCs. The TCR comes from a human donor in good health (CMV status not recorded). Some clones in this sample may be carry-over from other donors' samples. This chain connects TRBV6-2 or TRBV6-3 to TRBJ2-3; 7 bases are a match to TRBD2. CDR3 in DNA: TGTGCCAGCTTTGGACCGGGACTAAACACAGATACGCAGTATTTT. This sequence encodes CASFGPGLNTDTQYF.